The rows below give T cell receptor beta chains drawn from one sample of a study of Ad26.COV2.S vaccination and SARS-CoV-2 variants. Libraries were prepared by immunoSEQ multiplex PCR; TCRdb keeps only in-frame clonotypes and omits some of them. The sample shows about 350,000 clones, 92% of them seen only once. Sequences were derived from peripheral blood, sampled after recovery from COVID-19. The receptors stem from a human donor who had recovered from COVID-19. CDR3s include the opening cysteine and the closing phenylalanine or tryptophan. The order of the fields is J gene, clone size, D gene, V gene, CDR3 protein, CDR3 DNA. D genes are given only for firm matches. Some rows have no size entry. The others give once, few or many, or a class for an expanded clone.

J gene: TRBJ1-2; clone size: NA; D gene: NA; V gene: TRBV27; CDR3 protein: CASSSFGAGENGYTF; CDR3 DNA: TGTGCCAGCAGTTCTTTTGGGGCCGGGGAAAATGGCTACACCTTC
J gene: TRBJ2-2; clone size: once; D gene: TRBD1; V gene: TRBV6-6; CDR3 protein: CASKIGTGGLGELFF; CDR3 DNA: TGTGCCAGCAAGATAGGGACAGGGGGTTTAGGGGAGCTGTTTTTT
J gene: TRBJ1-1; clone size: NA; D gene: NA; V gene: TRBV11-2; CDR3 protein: CASSLDLEAGWEDTEAFF; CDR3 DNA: TGTGCCAGCAGCTTAGATCTAGAGGCAGGGTGGGAGGACACTGAAGCTTTCTTT
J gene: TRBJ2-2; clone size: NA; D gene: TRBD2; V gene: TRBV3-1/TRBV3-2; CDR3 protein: CASSQVKWTSEAGELFF; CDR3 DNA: TGTGCCAGCAGCCAAGTGAAGTGGACTAGCGAGGCCGGGGAGCTGTTTTTT
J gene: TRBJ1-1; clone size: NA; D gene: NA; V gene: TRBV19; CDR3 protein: CASSIRVRPEAFF; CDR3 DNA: TGTGCCAGTAGTATTCGCGTACGGCCTGAAGCTTTCTTT
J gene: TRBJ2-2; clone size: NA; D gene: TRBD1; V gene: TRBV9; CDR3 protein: CASSVGTGRSILNTGELFF; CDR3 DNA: TGTGCCAGCAGCGTTGGGACAGGGCGTTCAATCCTGAACACCGGGGAGCTGTTTTTT
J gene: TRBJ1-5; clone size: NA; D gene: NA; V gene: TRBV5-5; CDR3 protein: CASSPRLEGNQPQHF; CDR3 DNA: TGTGCCAGCAGCCCTCGTTTGGAGGGCAATCAGCCCCAGCATTTT
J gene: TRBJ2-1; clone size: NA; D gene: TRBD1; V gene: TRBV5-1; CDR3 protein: CASSFKSPSVRDRVNNEQFF; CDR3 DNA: TGCGCCAGCAGCTTCAAATCCCCCTCCGTACGGGACAGGGTGAACAATGAGCAGTTCTTC
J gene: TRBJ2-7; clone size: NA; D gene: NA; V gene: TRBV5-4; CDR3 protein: CASSLPGKGYEQYF; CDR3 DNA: TGTGCCAGCAGCTTGCCGGGGAAAGGCTACGAGCAGTACTTC
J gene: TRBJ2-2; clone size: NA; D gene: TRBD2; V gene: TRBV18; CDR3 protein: CASSPPQRGGRGTGELFF; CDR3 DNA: TGTGCCAGCTCACCACCCCAGCGGGGGGGCCGAGGGACCGGGGAGCTGTTTTTT
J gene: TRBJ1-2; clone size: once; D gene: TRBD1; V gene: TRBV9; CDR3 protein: CASSGRQGAHGYTF; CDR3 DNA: TGTGCCAGCAGCGGAAGACAGGGAGCGCATGGCTACACCTTC
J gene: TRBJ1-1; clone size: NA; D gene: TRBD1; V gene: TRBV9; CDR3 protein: CASSVGADRVRRKAFF; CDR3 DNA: TGTGCCAGCAGCGTAGGTGCGGACAGGGTACGGAGAAAAGCTTTCTTT
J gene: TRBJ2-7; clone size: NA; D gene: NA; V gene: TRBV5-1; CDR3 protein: CASSLGQFSYEQYF; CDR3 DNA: TGCGCCAGCAGCTTGGGCCAGTTCTCCTACGAGCAGTACTTC
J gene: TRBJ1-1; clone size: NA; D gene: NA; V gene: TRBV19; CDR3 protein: CASSGRFSDQAFF; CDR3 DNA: TGTGCCAGTAGTGGCCGGTTCTCAGATCAAGCTTTCTTT
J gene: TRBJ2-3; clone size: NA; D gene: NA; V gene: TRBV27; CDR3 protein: CASSFPMGGPDTQYF; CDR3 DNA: TGTGCCAGCAGTTTCCCAATGGGGGGCCCGGATACGCAGTATTTT
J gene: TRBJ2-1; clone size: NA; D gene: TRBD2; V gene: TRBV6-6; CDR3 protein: CASGPSGGTNNEQFF; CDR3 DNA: TGTGCCAGCGGCCCCTCGGGGGGGACCAACAATGAGCAGTTCTTC
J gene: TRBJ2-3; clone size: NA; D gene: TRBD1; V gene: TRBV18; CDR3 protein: CASSRYRDRTTDTQYF; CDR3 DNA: TGTGCCAGCTCACGGTACCGGGACAGGACAACAGATACGCAGTATTTT
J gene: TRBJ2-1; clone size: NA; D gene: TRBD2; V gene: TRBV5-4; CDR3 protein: CASSSRRGGYNEQFF; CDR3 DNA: TGTGCCAGCAGCTCGAGGCGGGGGGGGTACAATGAGCAGTTCTTC
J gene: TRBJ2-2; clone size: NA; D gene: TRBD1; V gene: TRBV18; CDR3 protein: CASSAGQGAGELFF; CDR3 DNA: TGTGCCAGCTCAGCCGGACAGGGGGCCGGGGAGCTGTTTTTT
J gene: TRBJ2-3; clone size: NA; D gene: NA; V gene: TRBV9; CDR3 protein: CASSVATDTQYF; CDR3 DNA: TGTGCCAGCAGCGTAGCCACAGATACGCAGTATTTT
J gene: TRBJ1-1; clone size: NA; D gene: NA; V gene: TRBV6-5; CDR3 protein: CASGPAMNTEAFF; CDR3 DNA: TGTGCCAGTGGTCCGGCCATGAACACTGAAGCTTTCTTT
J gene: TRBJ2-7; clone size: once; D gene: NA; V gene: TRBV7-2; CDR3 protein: CASSLAPGPRYEQYF; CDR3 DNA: TGTGCCAGCAGCTTAGCGCCGGGACCGCGCTACGAGCAGTACTTC